This T cell receptor (beta chain) was observed in a study of shared clonotypes between healthy human individuals. Whole-study context: Each donor's CD8 memory used one plate, CD8 naive two, each CD4 subset three.

With 4 bases removed from V and 0 bases from J, the gap between germline ends came to 9 bases. This CDR3 has 14 residues. Germline CDR1 reads WSHSY; CDR2 reads SAAADI. A single count supports this clone. Its antigen remains unidentified. Study-level results: Rarefaction gave evidence that sorted-subset sequencing remained incomplete despite large depth. Lower generation probabilities were found for non-shared clonotypes than for those shared by all four donors.

Assay used: immunoSEQ multiplex PCR; TCRdb lists only in-frame clones, some missing. The table includes under 600,000 clones, 97% detected once. V gene TRBV10-2 combines with J gene TRBJ1-1, with D hard to call. The TCR sequence derives from a woman in her thirties in good health. The sample was naive CD4+ T cells sorted from blood. Subset specified: CD45RA+ positively selected. The CDR3 bases are TGCGCCAGCAGTGTGCCGGGAGTGAACACTGAAGCTTTCTTT. This codes for CASSVPGVNTEAFF.